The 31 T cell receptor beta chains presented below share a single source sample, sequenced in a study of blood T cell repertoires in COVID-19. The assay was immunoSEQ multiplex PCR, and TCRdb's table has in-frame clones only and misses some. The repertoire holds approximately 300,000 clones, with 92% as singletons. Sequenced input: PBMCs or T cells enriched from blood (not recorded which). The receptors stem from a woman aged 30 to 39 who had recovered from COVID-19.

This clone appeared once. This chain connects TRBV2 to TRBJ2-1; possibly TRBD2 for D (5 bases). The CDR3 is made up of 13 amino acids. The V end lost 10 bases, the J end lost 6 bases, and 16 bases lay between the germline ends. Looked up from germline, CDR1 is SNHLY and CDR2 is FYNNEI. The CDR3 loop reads CANPVVGSNEQFF. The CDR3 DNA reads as TGTGCCAACCCTGTAGTGGGGAGCAATGAGCAGTTCTTC.

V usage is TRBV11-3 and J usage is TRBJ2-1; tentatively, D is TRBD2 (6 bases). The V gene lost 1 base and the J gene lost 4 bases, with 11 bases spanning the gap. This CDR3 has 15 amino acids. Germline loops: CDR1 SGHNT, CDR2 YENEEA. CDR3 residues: CASSLGRGPYNEQFF. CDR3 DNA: TGTGCCAGCAGCTTAGGGCGGGGACCTTACAATGAGCAGTTCTTC.

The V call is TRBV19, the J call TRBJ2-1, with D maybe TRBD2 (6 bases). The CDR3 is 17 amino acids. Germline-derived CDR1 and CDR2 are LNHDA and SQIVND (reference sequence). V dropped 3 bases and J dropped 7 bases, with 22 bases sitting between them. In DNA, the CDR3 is TGTGCCAGTAGTATCAGCCCCCCTGGGGGGAGTTCTAATGAGCAGTTCTTC. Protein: CASSISPPGGSSNEQFF. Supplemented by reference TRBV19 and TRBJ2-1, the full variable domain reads DGGITQSPKYLFRKEGQNVTLSCEQNLNHDAMYWYRQDPGQGLRLIYYSQIVNDFQKGDIAEGYSVSREKKESFPLTVTSAQKNPTAFYLCASSISPPGGSSNEQFFGPGTRLTVL.

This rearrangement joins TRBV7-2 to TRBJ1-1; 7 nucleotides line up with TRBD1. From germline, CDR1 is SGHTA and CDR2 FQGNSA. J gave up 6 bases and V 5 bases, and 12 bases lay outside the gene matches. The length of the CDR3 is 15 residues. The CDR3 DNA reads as TGTGCCAGCAGCCCTATCATACAGGGGTCCTCTGAAGCTTTCTTT. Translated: CASSPIIQGSSEAFF.

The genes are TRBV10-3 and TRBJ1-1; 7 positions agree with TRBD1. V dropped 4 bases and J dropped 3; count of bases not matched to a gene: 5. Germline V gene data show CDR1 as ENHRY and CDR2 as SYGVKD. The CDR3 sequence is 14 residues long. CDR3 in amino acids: CAISARQGDTEAFF. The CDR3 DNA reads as TGTGCCATCAGTGCCAGACAGGGAGACACTGAAGCTTTCTTT.

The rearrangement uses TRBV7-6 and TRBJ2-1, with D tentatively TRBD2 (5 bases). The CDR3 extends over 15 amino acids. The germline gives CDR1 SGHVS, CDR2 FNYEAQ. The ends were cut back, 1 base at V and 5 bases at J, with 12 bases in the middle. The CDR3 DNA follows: TGTGCCAGCAGCTTAGTTGGACTTGCCGACAATGAGCAGTTCTTC. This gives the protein CASSLVGLADNEQFF. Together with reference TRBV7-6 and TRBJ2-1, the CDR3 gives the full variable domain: GAGVSQSPRYKVTKRGQDVALRCDPISGHVSLYWYRQALGQGPEFLTYFNYEAQQDKSGLPNDRFSAERPEGSISTLTIQRTEQRDSAMYRCASSLVGLADNEQFFGPGTRLTVL.

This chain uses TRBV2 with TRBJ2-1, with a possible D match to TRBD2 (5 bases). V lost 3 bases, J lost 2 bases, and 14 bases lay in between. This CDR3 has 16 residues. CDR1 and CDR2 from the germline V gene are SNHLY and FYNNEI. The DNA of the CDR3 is TGTGCCAGCAGTGATCGAGGAGGAGGTCCCTACAATGAGCAGTTCTTC. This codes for CASSDRGGGPYNEQFF.

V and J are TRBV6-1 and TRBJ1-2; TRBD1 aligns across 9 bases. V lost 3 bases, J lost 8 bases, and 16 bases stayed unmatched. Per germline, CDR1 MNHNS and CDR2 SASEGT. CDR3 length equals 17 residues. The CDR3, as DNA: TGTGCCAGCAGTGAGAGTGTCGGGACAGGGTTATTTTGGGGCTACACCTTC. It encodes CASSESVGTGLFWGYTF.

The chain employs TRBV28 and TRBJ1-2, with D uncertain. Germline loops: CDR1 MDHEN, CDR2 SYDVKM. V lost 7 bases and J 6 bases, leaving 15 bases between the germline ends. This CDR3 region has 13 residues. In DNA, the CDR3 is TGTGCCAGCAACCTGAGGGTTCTTGATGGCTACACCTTC. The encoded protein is CASNLRVLDGYTF.

The CDR3 bases are TGTGCCAGTAGTGACCGGGACACATTGTATAGCAATCAGCCCCAGCATTTT. As protein: CASSDRDTLYSNQPQHF. The chain couples TRBV19 to TRBJ1-5; D is perhaps TRBD1 (6 bases). Trimming cost V 5 bases and J 0 bases, with 17 bases left between them. Germline CDR1 reads LNHDA; CDR2 reads SQIVND (reference sequence). The CDR3 contains 17 residues.

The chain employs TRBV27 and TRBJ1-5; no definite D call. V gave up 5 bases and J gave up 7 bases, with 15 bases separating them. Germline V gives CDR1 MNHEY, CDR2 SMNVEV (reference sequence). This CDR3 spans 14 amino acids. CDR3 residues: CASSRVLGGQPQHF. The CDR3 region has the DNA TGTGCCAGCAGTCGGGTATTGGGAGGCCAGCCCCAGCATTTT.

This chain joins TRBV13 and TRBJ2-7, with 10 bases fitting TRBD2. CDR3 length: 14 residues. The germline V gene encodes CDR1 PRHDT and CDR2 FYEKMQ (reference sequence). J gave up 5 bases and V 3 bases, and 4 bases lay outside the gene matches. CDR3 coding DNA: TGTGCCAGCAGCTTTAGCGGGGGGCCCCACGAGCAGTACTTC. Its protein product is CASSFSGGPHEQYF.

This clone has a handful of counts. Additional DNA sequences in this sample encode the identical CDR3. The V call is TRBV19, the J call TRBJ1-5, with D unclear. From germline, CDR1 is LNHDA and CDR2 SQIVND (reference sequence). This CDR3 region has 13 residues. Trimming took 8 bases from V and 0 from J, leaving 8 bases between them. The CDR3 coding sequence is TGTGCCAGTCGAGGGTATAGCAATCAGCCCCAGCATTTT. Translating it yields CASRGYSNQPQHF.

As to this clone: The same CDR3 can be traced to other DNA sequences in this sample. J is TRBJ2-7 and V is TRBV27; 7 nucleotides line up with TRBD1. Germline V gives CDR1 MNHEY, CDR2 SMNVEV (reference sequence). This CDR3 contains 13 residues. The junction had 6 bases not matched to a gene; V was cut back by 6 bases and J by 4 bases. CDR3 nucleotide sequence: TGTGCCAGCAGCCGACAGGGTCCATACGAGCAGTACTTC. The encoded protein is CASSRQGPYEQYF.

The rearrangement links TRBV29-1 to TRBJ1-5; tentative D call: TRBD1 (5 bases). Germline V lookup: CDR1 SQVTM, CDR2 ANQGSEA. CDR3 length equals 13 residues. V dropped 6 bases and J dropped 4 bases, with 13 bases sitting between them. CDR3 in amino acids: CSVETGGNQPQHF. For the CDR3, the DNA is TGCAGCGTGGAAACGGGGGGTAATCAGCCCCAGCATTTT.

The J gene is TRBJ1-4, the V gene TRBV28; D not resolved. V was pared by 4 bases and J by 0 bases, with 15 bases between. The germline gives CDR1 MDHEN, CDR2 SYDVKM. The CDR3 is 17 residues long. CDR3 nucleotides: TGTGCCAGCAGTTACTTCTCCAGGCTTGCAACTAATGAAAAACTGTTTTTT. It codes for CASSYFSRLATNEKLFF.

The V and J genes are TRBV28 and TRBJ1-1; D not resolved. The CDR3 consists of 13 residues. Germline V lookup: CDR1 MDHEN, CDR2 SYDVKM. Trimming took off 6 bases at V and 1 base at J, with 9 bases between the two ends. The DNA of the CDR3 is TGTGCCAGCAGACCCGGAGGGAACACTGAAGCTTTCTTT. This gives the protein CASRPGGNTEAFF.

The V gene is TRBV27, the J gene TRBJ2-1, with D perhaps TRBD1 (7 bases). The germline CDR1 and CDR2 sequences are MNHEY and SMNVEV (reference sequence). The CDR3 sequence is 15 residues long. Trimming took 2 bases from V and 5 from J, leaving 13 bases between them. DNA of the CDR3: TGTGCCAGCAGTTTACTTGGCGGGACAGACAATGAGCAGTTCTTC. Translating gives CASSLLGGTDNEQFF.

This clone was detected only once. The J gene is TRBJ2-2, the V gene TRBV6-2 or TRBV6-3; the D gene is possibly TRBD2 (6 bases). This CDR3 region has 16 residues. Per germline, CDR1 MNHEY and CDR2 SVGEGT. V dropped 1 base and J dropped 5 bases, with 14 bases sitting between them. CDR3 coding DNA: TGTGCCAGCAGTTACTGGGTGGGACTGAAGACCGGGGAGCTGTTTTTT. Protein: CASSYWVGLKTGELFF.

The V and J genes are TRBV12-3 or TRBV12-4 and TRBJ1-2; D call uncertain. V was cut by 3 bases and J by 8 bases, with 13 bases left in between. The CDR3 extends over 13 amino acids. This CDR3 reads CASSFGQVEGYTF. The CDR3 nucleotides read TGTGCCAGCAGTTTTGGGCAGGTCGAGGGCTACACCTTC.

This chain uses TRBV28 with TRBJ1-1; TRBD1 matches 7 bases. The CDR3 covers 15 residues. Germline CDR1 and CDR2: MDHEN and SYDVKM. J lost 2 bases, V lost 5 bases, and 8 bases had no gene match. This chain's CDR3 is CASSRPRGLNTEAFF. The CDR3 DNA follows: TGTGCCAGCAGTCGACCGAGGGGGCTAAACACTGAAGCTTTCTTT.

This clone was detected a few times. CDR3 protein: CASSYSEDTEAFF. In nucleotides, the CDR3 is TGTGCCAGCAGTTATTCGGAGGACACTGAAGCTTTCTTT. The chain carries TRBV28 and TRBJ1-1, with unresolved D. The CDR3 runs 13 residues. The V gene's germline CDR1 is MDHEN and CDR2 SYDVKM. Trimming removed 4 bases from V and 3 bases from J, with 9 bases in between.

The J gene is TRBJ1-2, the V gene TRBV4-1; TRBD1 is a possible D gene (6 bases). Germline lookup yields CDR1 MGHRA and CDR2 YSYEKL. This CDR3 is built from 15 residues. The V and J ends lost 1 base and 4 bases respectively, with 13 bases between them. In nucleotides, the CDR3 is TGCGCCAGCAGCCAAGCCACAGGGACCAGCTATGGCTACACCTTC. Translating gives CASSQATGTSYGYTF.

The DNA for the CDR3 is TGTGCCAGCCAATCCTACTCTGGAAACACCATATATTTT. It is translated as CASQSYSGNTIYF. This chain joins TRBV11-2 and TRBJ1-3; D call uncertain. The CDR3 has 13 residues. Germline lookup yields CDR1 SGHAT and CDR2 FQNNGV. With 8 bases removed from V and 0 bases from J, the gap between germline ends came to 8 bases.

CDR3 sequence (DNA): TGTGCCAGTAGTATTCGGGTTTATGAGAACACTGAAGCTTTCTTT. It translates to CASSIRVYENTEAFF. This rearrangement joins TRBV19 to TRBJ1-1; D is undetermined. Looked up from germline, CDR1 is LNHDA and CDR2 is SQIVND (reference sequence). CDR3 size: 15 residues. Trimming took off 3 bases at V and 1 base at J, with 12 bases between the two ends.

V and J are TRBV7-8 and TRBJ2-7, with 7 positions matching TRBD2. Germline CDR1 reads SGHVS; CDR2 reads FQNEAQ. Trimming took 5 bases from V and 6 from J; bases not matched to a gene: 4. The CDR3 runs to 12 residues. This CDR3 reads CASSHGGGEQYF. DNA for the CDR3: TGTGCCAGCAGCCATGGCGGGGGCGAGCAGTACTTC.

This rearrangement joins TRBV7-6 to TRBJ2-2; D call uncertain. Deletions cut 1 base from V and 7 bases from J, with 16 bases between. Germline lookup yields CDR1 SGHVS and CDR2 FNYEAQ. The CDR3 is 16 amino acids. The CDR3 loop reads CASSLGSGPSGGELFF. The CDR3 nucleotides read TGTGCCAGCAGCTTAGGTTCAGGCCCCTCCGGCGGGGAGCTGTTTTTT.

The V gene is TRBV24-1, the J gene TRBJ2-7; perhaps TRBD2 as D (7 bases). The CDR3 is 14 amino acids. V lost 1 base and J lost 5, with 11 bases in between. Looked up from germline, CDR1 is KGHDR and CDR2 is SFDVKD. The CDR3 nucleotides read TGTGCCACCAGTGATTTAAGGGGGGGCAACGAGCAGTACTTC. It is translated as CATSDLRGGNEQYF.

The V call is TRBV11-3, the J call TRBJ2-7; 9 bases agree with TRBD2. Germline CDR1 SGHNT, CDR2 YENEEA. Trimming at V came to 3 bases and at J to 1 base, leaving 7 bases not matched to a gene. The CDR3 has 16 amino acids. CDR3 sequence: CASSFGSGRESYEQYF. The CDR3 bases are TGTGCCAGCAGCTTTGGTAGCGGGAGAGAGTCCTACGAGCAGTACTTC.

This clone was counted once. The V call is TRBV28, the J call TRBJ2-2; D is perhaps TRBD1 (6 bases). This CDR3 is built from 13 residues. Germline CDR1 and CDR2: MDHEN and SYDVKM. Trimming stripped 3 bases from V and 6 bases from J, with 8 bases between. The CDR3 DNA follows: TGTGCCAGCAGTTTCTACAGGGCCGGGGAGCTGTTTTTT. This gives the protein CASSFYRAGELFF.

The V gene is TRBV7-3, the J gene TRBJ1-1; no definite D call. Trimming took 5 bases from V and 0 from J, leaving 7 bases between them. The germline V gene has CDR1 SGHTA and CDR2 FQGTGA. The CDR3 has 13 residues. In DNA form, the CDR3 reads TGTGCCAGCAGCGCCGACATGAACACTGAAGCTTTCTTT. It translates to CASSADMNTEAFF.